This T cell receptor beta chain was recovered during a study of T cells in Graves' hyperthyroidism and ophthalmopathy. Amplification of TCR beta CDR3 regions used RNA as the template. When the TCR CDR3 underwent first-round RT-PCR, the HTBI primer set was used. TCRdb independently ran MiXCR on the multiplex PCR reads; one entry per CDR3 protein. The sample gives about 300,000 distinct CDR3 sequences, roughly 19% of which show up once; about 40% is in the top ten. This clonotype has a handful of counts. This CDR3 spans 14 amino acids. Germline V gene sequence: CDR1 MNHNY, CDR2 SVGAGI (reference sequence). Trimming stripped 0 bases from V and 5 bases from J, with 8 bases between.

This sequence was found in a middle-aged man with Graves' ophthalmopathy. The chain joins TRBV6-6 to TRBJ1-5; D is uncertain. The material sequenced was blood. In DNA form, the CDR3 reads TGTGCCAGCAGTTACTCAGGAACGGATCAGCCCCAGCATTTT. It codes for CASSYSGTDQPQHF.